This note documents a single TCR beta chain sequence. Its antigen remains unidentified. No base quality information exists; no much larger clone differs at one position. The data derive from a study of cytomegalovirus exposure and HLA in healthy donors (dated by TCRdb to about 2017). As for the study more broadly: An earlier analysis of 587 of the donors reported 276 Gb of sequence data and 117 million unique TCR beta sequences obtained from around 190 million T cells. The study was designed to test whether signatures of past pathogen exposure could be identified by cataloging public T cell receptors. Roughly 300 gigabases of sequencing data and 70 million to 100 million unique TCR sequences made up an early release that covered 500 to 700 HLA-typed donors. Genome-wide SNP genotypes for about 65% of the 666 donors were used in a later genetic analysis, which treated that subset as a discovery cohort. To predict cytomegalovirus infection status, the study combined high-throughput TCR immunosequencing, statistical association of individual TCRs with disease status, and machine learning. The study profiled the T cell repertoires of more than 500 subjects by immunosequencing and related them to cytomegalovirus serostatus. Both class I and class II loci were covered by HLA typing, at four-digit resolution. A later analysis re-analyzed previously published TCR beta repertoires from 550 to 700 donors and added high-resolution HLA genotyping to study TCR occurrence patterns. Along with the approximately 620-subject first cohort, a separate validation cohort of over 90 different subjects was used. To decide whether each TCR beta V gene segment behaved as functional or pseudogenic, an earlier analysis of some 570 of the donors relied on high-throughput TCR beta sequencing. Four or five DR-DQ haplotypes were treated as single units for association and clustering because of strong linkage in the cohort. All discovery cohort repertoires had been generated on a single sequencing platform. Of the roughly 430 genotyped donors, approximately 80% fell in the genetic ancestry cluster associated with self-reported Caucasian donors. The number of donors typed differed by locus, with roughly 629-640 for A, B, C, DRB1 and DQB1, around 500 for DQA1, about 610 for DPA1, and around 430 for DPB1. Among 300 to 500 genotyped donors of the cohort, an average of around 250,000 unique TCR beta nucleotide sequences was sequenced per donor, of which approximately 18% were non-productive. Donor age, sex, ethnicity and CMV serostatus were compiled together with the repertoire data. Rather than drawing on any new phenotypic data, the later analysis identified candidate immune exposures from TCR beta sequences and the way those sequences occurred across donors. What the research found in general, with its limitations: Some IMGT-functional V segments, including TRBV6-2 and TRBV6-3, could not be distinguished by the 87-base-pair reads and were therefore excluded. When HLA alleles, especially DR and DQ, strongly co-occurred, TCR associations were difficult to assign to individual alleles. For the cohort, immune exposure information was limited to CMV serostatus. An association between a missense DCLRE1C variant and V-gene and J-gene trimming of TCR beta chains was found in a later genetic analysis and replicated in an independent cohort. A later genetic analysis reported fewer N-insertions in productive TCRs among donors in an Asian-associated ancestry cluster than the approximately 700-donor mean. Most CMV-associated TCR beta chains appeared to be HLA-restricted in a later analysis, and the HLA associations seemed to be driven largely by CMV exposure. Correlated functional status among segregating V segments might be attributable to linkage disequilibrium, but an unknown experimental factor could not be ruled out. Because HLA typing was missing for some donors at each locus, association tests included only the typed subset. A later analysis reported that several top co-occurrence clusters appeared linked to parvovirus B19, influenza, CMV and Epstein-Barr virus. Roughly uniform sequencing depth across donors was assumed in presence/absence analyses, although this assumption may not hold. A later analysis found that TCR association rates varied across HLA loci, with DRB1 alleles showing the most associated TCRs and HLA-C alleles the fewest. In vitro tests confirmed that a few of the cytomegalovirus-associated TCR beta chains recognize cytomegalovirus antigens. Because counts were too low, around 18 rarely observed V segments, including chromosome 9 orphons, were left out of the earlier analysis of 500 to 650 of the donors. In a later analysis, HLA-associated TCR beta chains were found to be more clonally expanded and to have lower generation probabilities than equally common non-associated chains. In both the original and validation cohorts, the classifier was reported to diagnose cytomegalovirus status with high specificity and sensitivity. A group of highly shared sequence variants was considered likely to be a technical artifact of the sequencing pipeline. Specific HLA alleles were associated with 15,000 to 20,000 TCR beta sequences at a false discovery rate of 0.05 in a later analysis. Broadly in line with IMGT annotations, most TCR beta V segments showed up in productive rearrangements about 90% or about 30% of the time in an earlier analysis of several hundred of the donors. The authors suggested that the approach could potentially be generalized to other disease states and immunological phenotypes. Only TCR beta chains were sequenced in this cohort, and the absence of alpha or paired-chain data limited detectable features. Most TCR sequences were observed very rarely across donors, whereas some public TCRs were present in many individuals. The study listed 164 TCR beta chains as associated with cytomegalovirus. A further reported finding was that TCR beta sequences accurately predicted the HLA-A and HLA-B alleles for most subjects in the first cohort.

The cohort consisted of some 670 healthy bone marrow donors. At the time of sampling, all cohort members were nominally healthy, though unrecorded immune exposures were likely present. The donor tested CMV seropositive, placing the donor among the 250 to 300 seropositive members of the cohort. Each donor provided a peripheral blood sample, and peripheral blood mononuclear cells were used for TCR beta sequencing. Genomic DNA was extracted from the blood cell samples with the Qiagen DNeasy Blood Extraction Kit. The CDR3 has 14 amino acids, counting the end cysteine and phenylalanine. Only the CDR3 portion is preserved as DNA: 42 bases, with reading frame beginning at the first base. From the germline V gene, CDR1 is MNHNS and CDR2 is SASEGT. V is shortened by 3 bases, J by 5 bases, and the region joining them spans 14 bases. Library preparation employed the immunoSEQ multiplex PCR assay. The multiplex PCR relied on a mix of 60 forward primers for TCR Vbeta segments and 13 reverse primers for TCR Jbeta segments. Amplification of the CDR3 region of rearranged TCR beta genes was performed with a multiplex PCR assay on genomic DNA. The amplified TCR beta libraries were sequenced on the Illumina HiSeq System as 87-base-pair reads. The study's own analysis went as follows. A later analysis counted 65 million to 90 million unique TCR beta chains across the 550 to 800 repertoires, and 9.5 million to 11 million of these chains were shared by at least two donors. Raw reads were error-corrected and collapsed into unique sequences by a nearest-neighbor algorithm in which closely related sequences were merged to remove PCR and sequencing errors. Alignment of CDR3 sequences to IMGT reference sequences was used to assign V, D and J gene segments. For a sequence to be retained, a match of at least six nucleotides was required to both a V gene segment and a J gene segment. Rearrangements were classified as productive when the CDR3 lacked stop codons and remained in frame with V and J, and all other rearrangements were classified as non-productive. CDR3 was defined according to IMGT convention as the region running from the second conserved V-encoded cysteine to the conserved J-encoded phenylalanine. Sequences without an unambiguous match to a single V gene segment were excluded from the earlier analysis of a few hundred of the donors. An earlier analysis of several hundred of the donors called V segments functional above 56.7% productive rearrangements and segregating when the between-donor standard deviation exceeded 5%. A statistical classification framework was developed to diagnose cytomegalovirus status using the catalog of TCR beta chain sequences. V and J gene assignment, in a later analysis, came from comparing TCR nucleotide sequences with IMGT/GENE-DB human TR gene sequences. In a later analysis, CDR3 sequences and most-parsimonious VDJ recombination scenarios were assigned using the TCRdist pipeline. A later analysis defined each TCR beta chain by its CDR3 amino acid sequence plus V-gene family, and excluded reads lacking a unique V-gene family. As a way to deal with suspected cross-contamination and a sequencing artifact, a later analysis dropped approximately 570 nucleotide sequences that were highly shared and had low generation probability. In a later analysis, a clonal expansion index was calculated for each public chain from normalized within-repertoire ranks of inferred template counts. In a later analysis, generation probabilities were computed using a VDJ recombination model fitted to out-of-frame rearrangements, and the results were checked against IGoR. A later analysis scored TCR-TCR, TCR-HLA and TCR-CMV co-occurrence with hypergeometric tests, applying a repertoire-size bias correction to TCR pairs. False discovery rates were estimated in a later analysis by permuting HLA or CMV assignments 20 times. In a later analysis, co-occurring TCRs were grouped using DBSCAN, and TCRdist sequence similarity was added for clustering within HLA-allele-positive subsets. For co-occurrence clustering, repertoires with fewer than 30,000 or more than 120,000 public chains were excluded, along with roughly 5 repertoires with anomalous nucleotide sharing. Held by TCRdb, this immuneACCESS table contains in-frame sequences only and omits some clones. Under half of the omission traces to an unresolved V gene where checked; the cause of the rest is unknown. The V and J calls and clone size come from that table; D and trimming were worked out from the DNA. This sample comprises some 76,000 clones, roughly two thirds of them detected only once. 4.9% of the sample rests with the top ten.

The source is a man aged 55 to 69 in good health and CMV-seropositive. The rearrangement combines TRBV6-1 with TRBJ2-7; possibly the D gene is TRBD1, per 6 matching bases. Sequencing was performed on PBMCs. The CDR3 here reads CASSEQGFIDEQYF. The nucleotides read TGTGCCAGCAGTGAGCAGGGGTTCATCGACGAGCAGTACTTC.